Following are 8 T cell receptor beta chains from one sample sequenced in a study of OX40 agonist ivuxolimab in advanced cancers. Some clones are missing from TCRdb's copy, which holds only in-frame ones; the method was immunoSEQ multiplex PCR. The sample lists roughly 76,000 clones, 85% occurring once. Sequencing was performed on CD4+ or CD8+ T cells sorted from blood, taken in a trial of the OX40 agonist ivuxolimab. All receptors derive from an adult with an advanced solid tumor such as melanoma, head and neck, liver or kidney cancer.

The chain carries TRBV6-5 and TRBJ2-3; 12 bases are a match to TRBD2. V was pared by 0 bases and J by 5 bases, with 0 bases of the junction left unmatched. The CDR3 is 15 amino acids. The germline V gene encodes CDR1 MNHEY and CDR2 SVGAGI. The CDR3 sequence is CASSYSTSGRDTQYF. CDR3 in DNA: TGTGCCAGCAGTTACTCGACTAGCGGGAGAGATACGCAGTATTTT.

This chain uses TRBV7-2 with TRBJ2-3; 10 positions match TRBD1. CDR3 length equals 15 residues. The germline V gene has CDR1 SGHTA and CDR2 FQGNSA. Trimming at V came to 1 base and at J to 4 bases, leaving 2 bases not matched to a gene. The CDR3 DNA reads as TGTGCCAGCAGCTTAGGGGGGACAGGGGCAGATACGCAGTATTTT. It is translated as CASSLGGTGADTQYF.

This chain links TRBV5-4 with TRBJ2-7; no reliable D call. Germline CDR1 reads SGHNT; CDR2 reads YYREEE (reference sequence). The V gene lost 1 base and the J gene lost 3 bases, with 8 bases spanning the gap. This CDR3 spans 13 amino acids. CDR3 loop: CASSLPGGYEQYF. In nucleotides, the CDR3 is TGTGCCAGCAGCTTGCCGGGCGGCTACGAGCAGTACTTC.

The chain has TRBV5-5 and TRBJ2-7; possibly TRBD1 for D (5 bases). Germline-derived CDR1 and CDR2 are SGHKS and YYEKEE (reference sequence). The CDR3 consists of 16 residues. Trimming pared 1 base from V and 6 bases from J, leaving 20 bases between. In nucleotides, the CDR3 is TGTGCCAGCAGCTTGACCGACAGCGCTCCTTGGGGCGAGCAGTACGTC. It specifies CASSLTDSAPWGEQYV.

This chain connects TRBV27 to TRBJ2-7; 9 bases agree with TRBD1. V gave up 2 bases and J gave up 2 bases; unmatched junction bases: 4. The CDR3 runs to 15 residues. Germline loops: CDR1 MNHEY, CDR2 SMNVEV (reference sequence). In DNA form, the CDR3 reads TGTGCCAGCAGTTTAGGGGGGACAGGGCCCTACGAGCAGTACTTC. It encodes CASSLGGTGPYEQYF.

The chain employs TRBV4-3 and TRBJ1-5; D gene unclear. This CDR3 has 19 residues. V was pared by 1 base and J by 0 bases, with 19 bases between. CDR1 and CDR2 from the germline V gene are LGHNA and YSLEER. CDR3 DNA sequence: TGCGCCAGCAGCCAAGCTCCGATCGGACCGGAATATAGCAATCAGCCCCAGCATTTT. Translating gives CASSQAPIGPEYSNQPQHF.

The rearrangement links TRBV6-5 to TRBJ1-1, with TRBD1 matching 9 bases. The J segment lost 7 bases and the V segment lost 5 bases, leaving 8 bases of the junction unmatched. CDR3 length equals 14 residues. Germline V gene lookup returns CDR1 MNHEY and CDR2 SVGAGI. The CDR3 nucleotides are TGTGCCAGCAGTAAACACGGGACAGGGAATGAAGCTTTCTTT. This translates into CASSKHGTGNEAFF.

The CDR3 coding sequence is TGTGCCAGCAGCTACCAGACTAGCGGGGCTTACAATGAGCAGTTCTTC. Translated: CASSYQTSGAYNEQFF. The rearrangement links TRBV5-6 to TRBJ2-1, with 11 bases aligning to TRBD2. The CDR3 spans 16 residues. Germline-derived CDR1 and CDR2 are SGHDT and YYEEEE. With 3 bases clipped from V and 4 bases from J, the junction kept 6 bases outside the gene matches. The full variable domain, its missing parts supplied by reference TRBV5-6 and TRBJ2-1, is DAGVTQSPTHLIKTRGQQVTLRCSPKSGHDTVSWYQQALGQGPQFIFQYYEEEERQRGNFPDRFSGHQFPNYSSELNVNALLLGDSALYLCASSYQTSGAYNEQFFGPGTRLTVL.